This passage covers 24 T cell receptor beta chains from one sample sequenced in a study of blood T cells in healthy people across ages. A second PCR, run for roughly 7 to 11 cycles, used a sample-barcoded 5' primer plus a J-beta primer mix. TCRdb processed the 5' RACE reads anew with MiXCR; each CDR3 protein has one entry. The sample includes hundreds of thousands of distinct CDR3 sequences, under 25% of them seen just once. The sequencing input was blood. Receptors originate from a man aged 70-80 years in good health.

This clonotype was seen a few times. The V and J genes are TRBV20-1 and TRBJ2-1; 7 nucleotides match TRBD2. The CDR3 length is 17 residues. CDR1 and CDR2 from the germline V gene are DFQATT and SNEGSKA (reference sequence). V dropped 0 bases and J dropped 0; count of bases not matched to a gene: 8. DNA for the CDR3: TGCAGTGCTAGAGATCTGACTAGCCGGAGCTCCTACAATGAGCAGTTCTTC. Translated: CSARDLTSRSSYNEQFF.

This chain connects TRBV20-1 to TRBJ2-7; D call uncertain. The V gene lost 2 bases and the J gene lost 2 bases, with 16 bases spanning the gap. Germline V gene lookup returns CDR1 DFQATT and CDR2 SNEGSKA (reference sequence). This CDR3 comprises 15 residues. The CDR3 nucleotides are TGCAGTGCTAGACCTAGAGTTAGGCTGACCTACGAGCAGTACTTC. Translation: CSARPRVRLTYEQYF.

In this sample, this clonotype turned up a few times. The chain couples TRBV24-1 to TRBJ2-1; no definite D call. The germline V and J ends were trimmed by 0 bases and 8 bases, with 7 bases remaining between them. Germline lookup yields CDR1 KGHDR and CDR2 SFDVKD. The CDR3 consists of 13 residues. CDR3 in DNA: TGTGCCACCAGTGATTTGCCAGGTTATGAGCAGTTCTTC. It encodes CATSDLPGYEQFF.

CDR3 bases: TGCGCCAGCAGCGTAGGAGCTAACTATGGCTACACCTTC. Protein product: CASSVGANYGYTF. The chain recombines TRBV5-1 with TRBJ1-2; D not resolved. In germline, CDR1 is SGHRS, CDR2 YFSETQ. The CDR3 consists of 13 residues. V lost 4 bases and J lost 0, with 7 bases in between.

This clonotype came up a few times. V gene TRBV6-6 combines with J gene TRBJ1-4, with D unclear. Germline loops: CDR1 MNHNY, CDR2 SVGAGI (reference sequence). This CDR3 comprises 15 residues. Trimming left V 3 bases short and J 7 bases short, with 15 bases between. The CDR3 reads CASSYGSPGSEKLFF. DNA for the CDR3: TGTGCCAGCAGTTATGGTTCCCCAGGTAGTGAAAAACTGTTTTTT.

This clonotype came up a few times. This sequence joins TRBV5-1 and TRBJ2-5; the match to TRBD1 covers 7 bases. Germline CDR1 reads SGHRS; CDR2 reads YFSETQ. V lost 7 bases to trimming and J lost 2 bases; unmatched junction nucleotides: 5. The CDR3 length is 13 residues. As DNA, the CDR3 is TGCGCCAGCGACTTGACAGGGCAAGAGACCCAGTACTTC. This sequence encodes CASDLTGQETQYF.

A remark on this clonotype: A much larger clone differs from this one at a single base, so this may be a read error. The chain carries TRBV20-1 and TRBJ2-2; a weak D match, TRBD1 (5 bases). The CDR3 sequence is 16 residues long. Germline assignment: CDR1 DFQATT and CDR2 SNEGSKA (reference sequence). The V end was cut by 0 bases, the J end by 2 bases, with 13 bases between. The CDR3 DNA is TGCAGTGCTAGAGACCGTCACCAGGGCAACACCGGGGAGCTGTTTTTT. Translation gives CSARDRHQGNTGELFF.

This clonotype was recorded a few times. V is TRBV28 and J is TRBJ1-6, with 10 bases matching TRBD1. CDR3 length: 16 amino acids. The junction had 6 bases not matched to a gene; V was cut back by 4 bases and J by 6 bases. In germline, CDR1 is MDHEN, CDR2 SYDVKM. As DNA, the CDR3 is TGTGCCAGCAGTTCGTCGGGACAGGGGCCTAATTCACCCCTCCACTTT. Its protein product is CASSSSGQGPNSPLHF. Full variable domain (outside the CDR3, taken from reference TRBV28 and TRBJ1-6): DVKVTQSSRYLVKRTGEKVFLECVQDMDHENMFWYRQDPGLGLRLIYFSYDVKMKEKGDIPEGYSVSREKKERFSLILESASTNQTSMYLCASSSSGQGPNSPLHFGNGTRLTVT.

This clonotype occurred a few times. The CDR3 nucleotides are TGTGCCAGCAGCCCCGGGGACGGCCTCAATCAGCCCCAGCATTTT. Translating it yields CASSPGDGLNQPQHF. The chain links TRBV7-2 to TRBJ1-5; perhaps TRBD1 as D (5 bases). Deletions cut 5 bases from V and 3 bases from J, with 14 bases between. CDR1 is SGHTA and CDR2 is FQGNSA in the germline V gene. The CDR3 has 15 amino acids.

This clonotype was observed a few times. This sequence joins TRBV20-1 and TRBJ2-5; D could derive from TRBD1 or TRBD2 (5 bases each). The end of the DNA aligns better with TRBJ2-7, so the J call may be wrong. The CDR3 is 16 amino acids. Germline V CDR1 and CDR2: DFQATT, SNEGSKA (reference sequence). The CDR3 region is CSARDSGQSFTYEQYF. CDR3 DNA: TGCAGTGCTAGAGATTCGGGGCAGAGTTTCACCTACGAGCAGTACTTC.

This clonotype appeared a few times. This chain uses TRBV12-3 or TRBV12-4 with TRBJ2-1; 11 bases are a match to TRBD2. Trimming took 4 bases from V and 5 from J; bases not matched to a gene: 7. This CDR3 has 16 amino acids. CDR3 bases: TGTGCCAGCAGTTCCTTGGGACTAGCGGCGAACAATGAGCAGTTCTTC. Translated, it gives CASSSLGLAANNEQFF.

This clonotype was found once. The gene calls are TRBV4-1 and TRBJ2-5; unclear D gene. CDR1 and CDR2 from the germline V gene are MGHRA and YSYEKL. The CDR3 covers 15 residues. V was trimmed by 4 bases and J by 4 bases, leaving 16 bases between them. CDR3 region: CASSPVISTRETQYF. The CDR3 DNA sequence: TGCGCCAGCAGCCCCGTGATAAGCACAAGAGAGACCCAGTACTTC.

In its sample, this clonotype was seen a few times. This rearrangement joins TRBV9 to TRBJ2-3, with D perhaps matching TRBD1 or TRBD2 (6 bases each). The CDR3 length is 14 residues. Germline V gene lookup returns CDR1 SGDLS and CDR2 YYNGEE. Trimming left V 1 base short and J 5 bases short, with 11 bases between. The CDR3 region is CASSVKGDLDTQYF. In DNA form, the CDR3 reads TGTGCCAGCAGCGTAAAGGGGGACTTAGATACGCAGTATTTT. The full variable domain, rest sourced from reference TRBV9 and TRBJ2-3, is DSGVTQTPKHLITATGQRVTLRCSPRSGDLSVYWYQQSLDQGLQFLIQYYNGEERAKGNILERFSAQQFPDLHSELNLSSLELGDSALYFCASSVKGDLDTQYFGPGTRLTVL.

This clonotype was observed a few times. The V and J genes are TRBV29-1 and TRBJ2-1; tentatively, D is TRBD2 (6 bases). The V gene's germline CDR1 is SQVTM and CDR2 ANQGSEA. Trimming stripped 3 bases from V and 0 bases from J, with 12 bases between. The length of the CDR3 is 15 residues. CDR3 protein: CSVDGGDLSYNEQFF. The CDR3 DNA reads TGCAGCGTTGATGGAGGGGACCTCTCCTACAATGAGCAGTTCTTC.

The table lists this clonotype with a few counts. This chain links TRBV4-1 with TRBJ1-4, with a possible D match to TRBD1 (5 bases). V shed 3 bases and J shed 3 bases, with 14 bases lying between them. The CDR3 consists of 16 residues. Germline V gene sequence: CDR1 MGHRA, CDR2 YSYEKL. DNA for the CDR3: TGCGCCAGCAGCCAGCCTGACAGAGGCGCTAATGAAAAACTGTTTTTT. Translating gives CASSQPDRGANEKLFF.

The rearrangement uses TRBV6-5 and TRBJ2-5, with 10 nucleotides matching TRBD2. Losses at the gene ends were 6 bases for V and 2 bases for J; bases not matched to a gene: 6. The CDR3 contains 15 residues. The germline gives CDR1 MNHEY, CDR2 SVGAGI. The CDR3 DNA reads TGTGCCAGCAGCGACGGACTAGCGGCGCAAGAGACCCAGTACTTC. This sequence encodes CASSDGLAAQETQYF.

The V gene is TRBV12-3 or TRBV12-4, the J gene TRBJ2-1, with D maybe TRBD1 (6 bases). There are 16 residues in the CDR3. V lost 3 bases to trimming and J lost 4 bases, with 16 bases between them. CDR3 loop: CASSLFLDSGYNEQFF. The CDR3 coding sequence is TGTGCCAGCAGTTTGTTCCTGGACAGCGGATACAATGAGCAGTTCTTC.

In its sample, this clonotype was seen a few times. CDR3 coding DNA: TGCGCCAGCAGCTTTAATGGCGGGGGGGCAGATACGCAGTATTTT. Translated, it gives CASSFNGGGADTQYF. The chain links TRBV5-1 to TRBJ2-3, with 9 bases aligning to TRBD2. Germline V CDR1 and CDR2: SGHRS, YFSETQ. V was pared by 2 bases and J by 4 bases, with 5 bases of the junction left unmatched. CDR3 size: 15 residues.

This clonotype showed up just a few times. The V gene is TRBV5-1, the J gene TRBJ2-3, with TRBD2 matching over 10 bases. The CDR3 spans 17 residues. The germline CDR1 and CDR2 sequences are SGHRS and YFSETQ. V gave up 1 base and J gave up 0 bases; unmatched junction bases: 5. For the CDR3, the DNA is TGCGCCAGCAGCTTGAGGACTAGCGGAGCTAGCACAGATACGCAGTATTTT. Translating it yields CASSLRTSGASTDTQYF. The full variable domain, its missing parts supplied by reference TRBV5-1 and TRBJ2-3, is KAGVTQTPRYLIKTRGQQVTLSCSPISGHRSVSWYQQTPGQGLQFLFEYFSETQRNKGNFPGRFSGRQFSNSRSEMNVSTLELGDSALYLCASSLRTSGASTDTQYFGPGTRLTVL.

This clonotype was found many times. The rearrangement joins TRBV7-2 to TRBJ2-7; D is uncertain. V lost 2 bases and J lost 0, with 8 bases in between. Germline CDR1 is SGHTA and CDR2 is FQGNSA. The CDR3 is 14 residues long. The chain's CDR3 is CASSLLSNSYEQYF. Here the CDR3 DNA reads TGTGCCAGCAGCTTACTGTCTAACTCCTACGAGCAGTACTTC.

This clonotype was observed a few times. CDR3: CASSLGYLNTEAFF. DNA of the CDR3: TGTGCCAGCAGCTTGGGTTATCTTAACACTGAAGCTTTCTTT. The chain links TRBV5-6 to TRBJ1-1, with no clear D. In germline, CDR1 is SGHDT, CDR2 YYEEEE. The CDR3 runs 14 residues. V dropped 0 bases and J dropped 2 bases, with 8 bases sitting between them.

The rearrangement links TRBV20-1 to TRBJ2-6, with D hard to call. CDR3 length: 12 residues. CDR1 and CDR2 from the germline V gene are DFQATT and SNEGSKA (reference sequence). V gave up 1 base and J gave up 3 bases, with 1 base separating them. This CDR3 reads CSARVGANVLTF. The CDR3 DNA reads as TGCAGTGCTAGAGTTGGGGCCAACGTCCTGACTTTC.

The rearrangement links TRBV14 to TRBJ2-5; TRBD2 matches at 10 bases. The J call may be incorrect, as the DNA end agrees better with TRBJ2-7. Germline V gives CDR1 SGHDN, CDR2 FVKESK. The CDR3 contains 15 residues. The CDR3 nucleotides read TGTGCCAGCAGCCAAGCATTAGCGGGAGGTTACGAGCAGTACTTC. Amino acids: CASSQALAGGYEQYF.

Points on this clonotype: Mismatch with germline at one junction end may stem from a read error. The chain recombines TRBV6-6 with TRBJ1-2, with D possibly being TRBD1 (5 bases). The CDR3 is 14 amino acids. From germline, CDR1 is MNHNY and CDR2 SVGAGI (reference sequence). The CDR3 spells CASTHGAGNYGYTF. The CDR3 DNA is TGCGCCAGCACCCATGGGGCAGGCAACTATGGCTACACCTTC.